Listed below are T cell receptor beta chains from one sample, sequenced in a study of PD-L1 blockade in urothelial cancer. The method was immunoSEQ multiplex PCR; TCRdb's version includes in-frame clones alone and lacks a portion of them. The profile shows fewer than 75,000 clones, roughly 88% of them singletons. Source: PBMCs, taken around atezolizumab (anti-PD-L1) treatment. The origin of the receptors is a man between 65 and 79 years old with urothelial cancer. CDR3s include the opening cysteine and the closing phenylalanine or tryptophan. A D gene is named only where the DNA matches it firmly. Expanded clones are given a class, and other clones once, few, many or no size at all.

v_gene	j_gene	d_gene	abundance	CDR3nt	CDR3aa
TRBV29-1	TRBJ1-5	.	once	TGCAGCGTTGAGGACAGAGATAGCAATCAGCCCCAGCATTTT	CSVEDRDSNQPQHF
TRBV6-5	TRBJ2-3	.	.	TGTGCCAGCAGAATCGGACAGAGTACAGATACGCAGTATTTT	CASRIGQSTDTQYF
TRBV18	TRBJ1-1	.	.	TGTGCCAGCTCACCACAAAACGGGGCTTTCTTT	CASSPQNGAFF
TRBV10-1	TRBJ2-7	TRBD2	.	TGCGCCAGCAGTCCCGGGACTACCTCCTACGAGCAGTACTTC	CASSPGTTSYEQYF
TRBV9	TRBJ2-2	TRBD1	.	TGTGCCAGCAGCGCACTCAGGGACAGTGTTACCGGGGAGCTGTTTTTT	CASSALRDSVTGELFF
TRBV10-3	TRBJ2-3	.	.	TGTGCCATCAGGGGGGGAGATACGCAGTATTTT	CAIRGGDTQYF
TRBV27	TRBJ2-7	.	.	TGTGCCAGCAGTTTAGGTTTTAGCCGAGGTAATAACCGCGAGCAGTACTTC	CASSLGFSRGNNREQYF
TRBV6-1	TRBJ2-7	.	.	TGTGCCAGCACCTGGACCGGGAGCGACGAGCAGTACTTC	CASTWTGSDEQYF
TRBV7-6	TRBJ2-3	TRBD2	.	TGTGCCAGCAGCTTACAGACTGGACTAGCGCCCGCTAGCACAGATACGCAGTATTTT	CASSLQTGLAPASTDTQYF
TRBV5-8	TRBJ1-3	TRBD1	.	TGTGCCAGCAGCTACGGACAGGGGGTTTGGAACACCATATATTTT	CASSYGQGVWNTIYF
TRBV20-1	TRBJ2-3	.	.	TGCAGTGCTAGAGTTATAGATACGCAGTATTTT	CSARVIDTQYF
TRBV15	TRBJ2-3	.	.	TGTGCCACCAGCAGAGTAGGGAGCGGGACAGATACGCAGTATTTT	CATSRVGSGTDTQYF
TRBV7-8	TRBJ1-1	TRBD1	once	TGTGCCAGCATCCGGACAGGGACCACTGAAGCTTTCTTT	CASIRTGTTEAFF
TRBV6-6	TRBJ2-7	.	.	TGTGCCAGCAGCCCTAGCCCCCTCCTAATAGGTTACGAGCAGTACTTC	CASSPSPLLIGYEQYF
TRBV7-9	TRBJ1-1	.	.	TGTGCCAGCAGCTTAAACGGTTACGAAGCTTTCTTT	CASSLNGYEAFF
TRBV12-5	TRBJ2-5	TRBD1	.	TGTGCTAGTGGTTTGGTACAGGGGTGGTTATCTTCCACCCGGGAACATTATGTGACCCAGTACTTC	CASGLVQGWLSSTREHYVTQYF
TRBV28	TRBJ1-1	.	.	TGTGCCAGCAGTTTATACAGGTATGAAGCTTTCTTT	CASSLYRYEAFF
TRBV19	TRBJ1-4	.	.	TGTGCCAGTAGCCCTGGCCCGGGGGAAAAACTGTTTTTT	CASSPGPGEKLFF
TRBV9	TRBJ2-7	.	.	TGTGCCAGCAGCCCATTGGGACTCGCCTACGAGCAGTACTTC	CASSPLGLAYEQYF
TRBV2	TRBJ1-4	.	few	TGTGCCAGCAGTGAAGCGGGGGGTTCAATCTTT	CASSEAGGSIF
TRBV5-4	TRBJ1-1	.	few	TGTGCCAGCAGCTTGTACCGGGGAACCACGACGAACACTGAAGCTTTCTTT	CASSLYRGTTTNTEAFF
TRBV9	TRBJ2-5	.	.	TGTGCCAGCAGCTTCGACTACCAAGAGACCCAGTACTTC	CASSFDYQETQYF
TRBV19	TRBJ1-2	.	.	TGTGCCAGTAGTGCGCCCCCGGGTGATGGCTACACCTTC	CASSAPPGDGYTF
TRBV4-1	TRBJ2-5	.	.	TGCGCCAGCAGCCAAGGCGGGGCCTCCGGGGAGACCCAGTACTTC	CASSQGGASGETQYF
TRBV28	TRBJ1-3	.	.	TGTGCCAGCAGTTCACAGGGAAACACCATATATTTT	CASSSQGNTIYF
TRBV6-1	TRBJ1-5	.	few	TGTGCCAGCAGACAGGTCAACAATCAGCCCCAGCATTTT	CASRQVNNQPQHF
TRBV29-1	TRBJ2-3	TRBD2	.	TGCAGCGGAGGGACTAGACACACAGATACGCAGTATTTT	CSGGTRHTDTQYF
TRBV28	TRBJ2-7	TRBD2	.	TGTGCCAGCAGTTTACCCCGGACTAGCGGGAGAATGTACGAGCAGTACTTC	CASSLPRTSGRMYEQYF
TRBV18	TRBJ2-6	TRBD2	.	TGTGCCAGCTCACCACGGGCGGGAGCTTCCTCTGGGGCCAACGTCCTGACTTTC	CASSPRAGASSGANVLTF
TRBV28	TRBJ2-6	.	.	TGTGCCAGCCGAGGGGGTAGCTCTGGGGCCAACGTCCTGACTTTC	CASRGGSSGANVLTF
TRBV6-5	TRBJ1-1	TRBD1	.	TGTGCCAGCAGTTCGCAACAGGGGGCCCACACTGAAGCTTTCTTT	CASSSQQGAHTEAFF
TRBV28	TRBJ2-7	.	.	TGTGCCAGCAGATCCCGGTCCCGGGTCTACGAGCAGTACTTC	CASRSRSRVYEQYF
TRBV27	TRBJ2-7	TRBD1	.	TGTGCCAGCAGTTTGAGCCAGGGGGCTAGATACGAGCAGTACTTC	CASSLSQGARYEQYF
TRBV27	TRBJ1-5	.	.	TGTGCCAGCAGCCATACAGGGATACAGCCCCAGCATTTT	CASSHTGIQPQHF
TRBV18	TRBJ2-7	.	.	TGTGCCAGCTCCCCTTACTCGACCTACGAGCAGTACTTC	CASSPYSTYEQYF
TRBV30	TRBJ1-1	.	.	TGTGCCTGGAGTGTACGGACACTTAAGAACACTGAAGCTTTCTTT	CAWSVRTLKNTEAFF
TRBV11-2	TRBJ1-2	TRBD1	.	TGTGCCAGCAGCTTAGGAGACAGGGAAGGCTACACCTTC	CASSLGDREGYTF
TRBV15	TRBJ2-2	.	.	TGTGCCACCAGCAGAGATCTCGGAGAAACCGGGGAGCTGTTTTTT	CATSRDLGETGELFF
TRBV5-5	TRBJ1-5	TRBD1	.	TGTGCCAGCAGCTGGGGACAGGGCCGGGGGGAGCCCCAGCATTTT	CASSWGQGRGEPQHF
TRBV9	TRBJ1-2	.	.	TGTGCCAGCAGCGTAGGTAGTTCTAACTATGGCTACACCTTC	CASSVGSSNYGYTF
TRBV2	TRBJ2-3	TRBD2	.	TGTGCCAGCAGTGAAGGCACTAGCGGGAGGAGGGATTTT	CASSEGTSGRRDF
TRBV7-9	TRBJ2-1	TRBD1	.	TGTGCCAGCAGCTTCGGACAGGGGGCCATTGGTAATGAGCAGTTCTTC	CASSFGQGAIGNEQFF